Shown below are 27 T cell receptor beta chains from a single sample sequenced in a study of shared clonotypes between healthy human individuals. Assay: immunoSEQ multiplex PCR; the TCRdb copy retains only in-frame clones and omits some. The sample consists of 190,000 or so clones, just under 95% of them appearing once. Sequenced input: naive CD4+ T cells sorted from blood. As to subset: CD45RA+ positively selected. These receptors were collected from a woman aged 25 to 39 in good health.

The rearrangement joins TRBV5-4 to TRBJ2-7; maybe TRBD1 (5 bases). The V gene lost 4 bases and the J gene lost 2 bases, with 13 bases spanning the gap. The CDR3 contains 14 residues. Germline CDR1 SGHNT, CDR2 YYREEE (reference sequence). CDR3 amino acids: CASSVAGFPYEQYF. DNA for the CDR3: TGTGCCAGCAGCGTGGCAGGGTTTCCCTACGAGCAGTACTTC.

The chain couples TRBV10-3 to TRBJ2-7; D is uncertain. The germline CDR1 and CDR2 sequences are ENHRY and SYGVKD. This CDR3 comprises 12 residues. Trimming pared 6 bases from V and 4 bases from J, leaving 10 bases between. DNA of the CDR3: TGTGCCATCAGCCCGACTCAGTACGAGCAGTACTTC. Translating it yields CAISPTQYEQYF.

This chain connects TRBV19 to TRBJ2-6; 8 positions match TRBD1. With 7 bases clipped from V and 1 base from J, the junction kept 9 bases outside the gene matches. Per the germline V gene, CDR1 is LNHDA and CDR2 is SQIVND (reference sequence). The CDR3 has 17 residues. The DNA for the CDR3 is TGTGCCAGTACCTCGTGGACAGGGACTTCTGGGGCCAACGTCCTGACTTTC. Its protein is CASTSWTGTSGANVLTF.

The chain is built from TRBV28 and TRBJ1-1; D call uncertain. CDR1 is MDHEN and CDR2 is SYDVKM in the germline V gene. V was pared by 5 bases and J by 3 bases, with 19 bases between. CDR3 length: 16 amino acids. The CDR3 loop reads CASSALTRGEDTEAFF. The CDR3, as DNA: TGTGCCAGCAGTGCCCTAACTCGGGGAGAGGACACTGAAGCTTTCTTT.

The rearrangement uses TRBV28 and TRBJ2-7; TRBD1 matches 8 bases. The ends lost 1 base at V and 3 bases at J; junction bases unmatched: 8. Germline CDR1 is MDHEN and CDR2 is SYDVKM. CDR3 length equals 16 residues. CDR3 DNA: TGTGCCAGCAGTTTATATCCCCCCGGACAGGGCTACGAGCAGTACTTC. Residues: CASSLYPPGQGYEQYF.

This CDR3 reads CSGPDNYGYTF. Here the CDR3 DNA reads TGCAGTGGCCCGGACAACTATGGCTACACCTTC. V is TRBV20-1 and J is TRBJ1-2, with D unclear. There are 11 residues in the CDR3. V gave up 7 bases and J gave up 2 bases, with 8 bases separating them. Germline CDR1 DFQATT, CDR2 SNEGSKA (reference sequence).

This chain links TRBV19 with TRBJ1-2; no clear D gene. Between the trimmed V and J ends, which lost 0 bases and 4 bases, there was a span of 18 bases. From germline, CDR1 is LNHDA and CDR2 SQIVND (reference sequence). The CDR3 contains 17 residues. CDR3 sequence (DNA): TGTGCCAGTAGTATAGATGCGGCAGCGTCTTATTCCTATGGCTACACCTTC. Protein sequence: CASSIDAAASYSYGYTF.

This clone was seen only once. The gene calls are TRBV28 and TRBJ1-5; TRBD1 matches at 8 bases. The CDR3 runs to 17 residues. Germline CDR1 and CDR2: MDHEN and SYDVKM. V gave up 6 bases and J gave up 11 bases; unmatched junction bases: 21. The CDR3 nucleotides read TGTGCCAGCAGGGAACCAGGGGGCCGCCACCCCTTCATGGCCCAGCATTTT. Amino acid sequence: CASREPGGRHPFMAQHF. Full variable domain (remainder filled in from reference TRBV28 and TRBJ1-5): DVKVTQSSRYLVKRTGEKVFLECVQDMDHENMFWYRQDPGLGLRLIYFSYDVKMKEKGDIPEGYSVSREKKERFSLILESASTNQTSMYLCASREPGGRHPFMAQHFGDGTRLSIL.

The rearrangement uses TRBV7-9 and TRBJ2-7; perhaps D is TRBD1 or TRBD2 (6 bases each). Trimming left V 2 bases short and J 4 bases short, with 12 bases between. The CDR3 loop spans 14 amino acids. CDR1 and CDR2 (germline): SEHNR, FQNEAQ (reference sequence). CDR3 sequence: CASSLIGGGYEQYF. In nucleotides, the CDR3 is TGTGCCAGCAGCTTAATCGGAGGGGGATACGAGCAGTACTTC. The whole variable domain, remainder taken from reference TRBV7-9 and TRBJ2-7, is DTGVSQNPRHKITKRGQNVTFRCDPISEHNRLYWYRQTLGQGPEFLTYFQNEAQLEKSRLLSDRFSAERPKGSFSTLEIQRTEQGDSAMYLCASSLIGGGYEQYFGPGTRLTVT.

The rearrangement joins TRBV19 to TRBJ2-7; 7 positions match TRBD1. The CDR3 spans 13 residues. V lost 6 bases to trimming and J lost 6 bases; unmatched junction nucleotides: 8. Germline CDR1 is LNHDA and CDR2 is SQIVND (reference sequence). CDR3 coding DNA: TGTGCCAGTAGCAACCAGGGACAGCTCGAGCAGTACTTC. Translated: CASSNQGQLEQYF.

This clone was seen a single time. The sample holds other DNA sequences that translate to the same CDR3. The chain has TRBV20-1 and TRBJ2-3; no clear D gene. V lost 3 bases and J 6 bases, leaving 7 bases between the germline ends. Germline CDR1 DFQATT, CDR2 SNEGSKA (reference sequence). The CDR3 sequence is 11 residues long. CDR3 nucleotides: TGCAGTGCTAGTAAGGTGGATACGCAGTATTTT. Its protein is CSASKVDTQYF.

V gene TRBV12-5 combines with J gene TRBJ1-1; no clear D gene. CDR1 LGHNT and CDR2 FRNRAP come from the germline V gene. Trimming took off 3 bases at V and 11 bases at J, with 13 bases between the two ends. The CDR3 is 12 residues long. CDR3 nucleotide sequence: TGTGCTAGTGGTTTTGAGGAGGGCCCTGCTTTCTTT. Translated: CASGFEEGPAFF.

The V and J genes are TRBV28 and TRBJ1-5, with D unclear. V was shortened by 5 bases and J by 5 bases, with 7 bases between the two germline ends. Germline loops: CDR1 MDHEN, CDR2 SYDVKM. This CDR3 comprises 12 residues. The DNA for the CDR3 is TGTGCCAGCAGTGAGGAGGATCAGCCCCAGCATTTT. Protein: CASSEEDQPQHF.

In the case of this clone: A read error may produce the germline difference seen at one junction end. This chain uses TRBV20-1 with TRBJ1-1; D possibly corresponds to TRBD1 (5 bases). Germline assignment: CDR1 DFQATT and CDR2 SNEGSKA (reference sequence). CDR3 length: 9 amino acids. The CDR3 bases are TGCAGTGCTAGGAACAGGCTTGTCTTT. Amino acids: CSARNRLVF.

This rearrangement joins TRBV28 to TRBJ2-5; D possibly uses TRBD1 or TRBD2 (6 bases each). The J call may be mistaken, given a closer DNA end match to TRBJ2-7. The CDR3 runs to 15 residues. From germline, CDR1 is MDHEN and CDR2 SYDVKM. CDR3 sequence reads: CASTFPGALGREQYF. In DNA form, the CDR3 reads TGTGCCAGCACCTTCCCGGGGGCCCTCGGGCGCGAGCAGTACTTC.

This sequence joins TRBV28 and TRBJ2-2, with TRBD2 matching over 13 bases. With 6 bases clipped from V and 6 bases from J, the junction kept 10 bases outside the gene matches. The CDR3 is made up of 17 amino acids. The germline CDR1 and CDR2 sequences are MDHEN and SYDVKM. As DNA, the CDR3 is TGTGCCAGCAGCCTTAGCCCCACTAGCGGGAGGGCCGGGGAGCTGTTTTTT. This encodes CASSLSPTSGRAGELFF.

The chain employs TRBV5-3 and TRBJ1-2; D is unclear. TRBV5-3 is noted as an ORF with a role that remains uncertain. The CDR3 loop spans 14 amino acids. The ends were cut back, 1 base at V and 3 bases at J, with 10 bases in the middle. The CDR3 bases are TGTGCCAGAAGCTTGTATTGGACTCACTATGGCTACACCTTC. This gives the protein CARSLYWTHYGYTF.

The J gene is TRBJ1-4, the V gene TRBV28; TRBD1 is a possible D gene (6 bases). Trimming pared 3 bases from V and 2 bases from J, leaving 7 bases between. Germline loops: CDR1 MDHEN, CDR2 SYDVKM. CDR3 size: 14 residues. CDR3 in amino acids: CASSFGGTNEKLFF. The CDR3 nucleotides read TGTGCCAGCAGTTTTGGGGGCACTAATGAAAAACTGTTTTTT. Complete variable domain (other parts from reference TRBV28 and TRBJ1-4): DVKVTQSSRYLVKRTGEKVFLECVQDMDHENMFWYRQDPGLGLRLIYFSYDVKMKEKGDIPEGYSVSREKKERFSLILESASTNQTSMYLCASSFGGTNEKLFFGSGTQLSVL.

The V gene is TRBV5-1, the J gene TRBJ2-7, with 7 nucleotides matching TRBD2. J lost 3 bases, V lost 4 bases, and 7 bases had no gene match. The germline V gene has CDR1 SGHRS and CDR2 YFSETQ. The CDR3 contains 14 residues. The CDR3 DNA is TGCGCCAGCAGCGCGTCCCCTAGCGGCTACGAGCAGTACTTC. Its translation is CASSASPSGYEQYF.

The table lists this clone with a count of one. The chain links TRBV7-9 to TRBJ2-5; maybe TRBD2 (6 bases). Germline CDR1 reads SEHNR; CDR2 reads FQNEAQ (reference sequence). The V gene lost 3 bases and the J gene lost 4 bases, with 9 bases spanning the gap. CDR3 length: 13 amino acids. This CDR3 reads CASSFGGLETQYF. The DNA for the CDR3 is TGTGCCAGCAGCTTCGGGGGATTAGAGACCCAGTACTTC.

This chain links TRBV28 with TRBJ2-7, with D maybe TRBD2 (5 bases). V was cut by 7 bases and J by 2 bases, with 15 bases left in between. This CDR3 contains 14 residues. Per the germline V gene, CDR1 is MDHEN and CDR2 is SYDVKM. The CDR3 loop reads CASNPNGVPYEQYF. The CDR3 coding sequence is TGTGCCAGCAACCCGAACGGGGTCCCCTACGAGCAGTACTTC.

The CDR3 protein is CASSPQESGYTIYF. CDR3 DNA sequence: TGTGCCAGCAGCCCTCAGGAGTCGGGGTACACCATATATTTT. V gene TRBV2 combines with J gene TRBJ1-3; D uncertain. Trimming left V 6 bases short and J 8 bases short, with 17 bases between. The CDR3 loop spans 14 amino acids. Germline values: CDR1 SNHLY, CDR2 FYNNEI.

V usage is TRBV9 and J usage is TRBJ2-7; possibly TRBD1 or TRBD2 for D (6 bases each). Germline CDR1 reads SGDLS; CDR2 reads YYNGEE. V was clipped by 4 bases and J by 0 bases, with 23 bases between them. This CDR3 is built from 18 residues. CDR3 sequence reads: CASSPRGGKWGLSYEQYF. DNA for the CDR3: TGTGCCAGCAGCCCCAGAGGGGGGAAATGGGGGCTCTCCTACGAGCAGTACTTC.

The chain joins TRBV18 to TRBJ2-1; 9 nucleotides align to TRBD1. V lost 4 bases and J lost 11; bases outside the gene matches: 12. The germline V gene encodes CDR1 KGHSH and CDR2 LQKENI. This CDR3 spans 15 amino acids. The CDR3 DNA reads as TGTGCCAGCTCACTGGGACAGGGCTCGGTCAGAAAGCAGTTCTTC. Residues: CASSLGQGSVRKQFF.

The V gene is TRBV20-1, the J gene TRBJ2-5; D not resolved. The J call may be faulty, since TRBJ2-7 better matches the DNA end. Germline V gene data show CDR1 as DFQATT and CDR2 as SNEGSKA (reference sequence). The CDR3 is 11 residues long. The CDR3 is CSAQPRYEQYF. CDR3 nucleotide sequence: TGCAGTGCCCAACCGCGGTACGAGCAGTACTTC.

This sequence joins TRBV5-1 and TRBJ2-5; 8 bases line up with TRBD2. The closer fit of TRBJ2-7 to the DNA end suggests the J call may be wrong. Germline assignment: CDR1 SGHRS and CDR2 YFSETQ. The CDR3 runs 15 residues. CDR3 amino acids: CASSSLTGLDYEQYF. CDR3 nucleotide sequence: TGCGCCAGCAGTTCACTAACGGGACTAGACTACGAGCAGTACTTC.

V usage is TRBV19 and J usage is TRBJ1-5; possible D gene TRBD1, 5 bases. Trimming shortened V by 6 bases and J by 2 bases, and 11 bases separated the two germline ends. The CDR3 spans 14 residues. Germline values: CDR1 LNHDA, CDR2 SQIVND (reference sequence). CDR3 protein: CASRTAAGNQPQHF. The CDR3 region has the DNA TGTGCCAGTAGGACAGCTGCCGGCAATCAGCCCCAGCATTTT.